What follows are 13 T cell receptor beta chains derived from one specimen sequenced in a study of CD8+CD57+ T cells in acquired aplastic anemia. Patients included in sequencing had previously demonstrated CD8+CD57+ cell expansion by flow cytometry. CDR3 and TCR beta VDJ profiling relied on a genomic DNA template. TCRdb analysed the reads with MiXCR anew, one entry per CDR3 protein. The profile shows about 180,000 distinct CDR3 sequences, roughly 50% of them singletons. Material for sequencing was sorted CD4+, CD8+, or CD8+CD57+ T cells (not recorded which) from PBMCs. All receptors derive from a human donor with aplastic anemia.

At least ten counts were recorded for this clonotype. The chain combines TRBV3-1 with TRBJ1-2, with D perhaps matching TRBD1 (5 bases). Trimming stripped 3 bases from V and 4 bases from J, with 12 bases between. CDR3 size: 14 residues. Germline V gives CDR1 LGHDT, CDR2 YNNKEL (reference sequence). CDR3 nucleotides: TGTGCCAGCAGCCAGGGGGGATCGACCTATGGCTACACCTTC. It specifies CASSQGGSTYGYTF.

The chain recombines TRBV10-2 with TRBJ2-5; D not resolved. V lost 2 bases to trimming and J lost 5 bases, with 9 bases between them. Germline V gives CDR1 WSHSY, CDR2 SAAADI. The CDR3 sequence is 13 residues long. CDR3 coding DNA: TGCGCCAGCAGTGAGGGTATTAGGGAGACCCAGTACTTC. This gives the protein CASSEGIRETQYF.

The chain combines TRBV7-3 with TRBJ1-6; D remains ambiguous. The CDR3 has 13 residues. Trimming removed 4 bases at V and 10 bases at J, with 11 bases between. Looked up from germline, CDR1 is SGHTA and CDR2 is FQGTGA. Here the CDR3 reads CASSSSWKSPLHF. In DNA, the CDR3 is TGTGCCAGCAGCTCGAGTTGGAAATCACCCCTCCACTTT. The full variable domain, completed using reference TRBV7-3 and TRBJ1-6, is GAGVSQTPSNKVTEKGKYVELRCDPISGHTALYWYRQSLGQGPEFLIYFQGTGAADDSGLPNDRFFAVRPEGSVSTLKIQRTERGDSAVYLCASSSSWKSPLHFGNGTRLTVT.

This clonotype was seen a few times. This may arise from a read error, as a much more abundant clone is one base away. This chain links TRBV6-4 with TRBJ1-2, with 8 bases identical to TRBD1. From germline, CDR1 is MRHNA and CDR2 SNTAGT. There are 15 residues in the CDR3. The CDR3 reads CASSLGQGRNCGYTF. The DNA for the CDR3 is TGTGCCAGCAGCCTCGGACAGGGAAGGAACTGTGGCTACACCTTC.

The rearrangement uses TRBV15 and TRBJ1-2; a weak D match, TRBD1 (5 bases). V was trimmed by 2 bases and J by 0 bases, leaving 16 bases between them. Germline V CDR1 and CDR2: LNHNV, YYDKDF (reference sequence). CDR3 size: 17 residues. The CDR3 bases are TGTGCCACCAGCAGAAGAACCGGGACGGCTGCTAACTATGGCTACACCTTC. This sequence encodes CATSRRTGTAANYGYTF.

This clonotype occurred many times. V and J are TRBV6-5 and TRBJ1-6; D is possibly TRBD1 (6 bases). Germline assignment: CDR1 MNHEY and CDR2 SVGAGI. This CDR3 is built from 17 residues. Trimming cost V 3 bases and J 9 bases, with 21 bases left between them. CDR3 bases: TGTGCCAGCAGTTATCAGCCTCCGGGGGCAGCTGGTTCACCCCTCCACTTT. Residues: CASSYQPPGAAGSPLHF.

The CDR3 here is CSARTGTSLGEQFF. The CDR3 DNA sequence: TGCAGTGCTCGAACCGGGACATCTTTGGGTGAGCAGTTCTTC. J is TRBJ2-1 and V is TRBV20-1, with a weak D call TRBD1 (6 bases). The CDR3 contains 14 residues. The germline V gene has CDR1 DFQATT and CDR2 SNEGSKA (reference sequence). The ends were cut back, 5 bases at V and 9 bases at J, with 20 bases in the middle.

The chain combines TRBV9 with TRBJ1-4; 7 nucleotides line up with TRBD1. The trim removed 6 bases at V and 3 bases at J, leaving 8 bases unmatched. This CDR3 contains 15 residues. Germline CDR1 and CDR2: SGDLS and YYNGEE. The CDR3 reads CASNVGGTANEKLFF. For the CDR3, the DNA is TGTGCCAGCAACGTGGGGGGGACAGCTAATGAAAAACTGTTTTTT. The whole variable domain, remainder taken from reference TRBV9 and TRBJ1-4, is DSGVTQTPKHLITATGQRVTLRCSPRSGDLSVYWYQQSLDQGLQFLIQYYNGEERAKGNILERFSAQQFPDLHSELNLSSLELGDSALYFCASNVGGTANEKLFFGSGTQLSVL.

This clonotype was seen only a few times. The conserved phenylalanine or tryptophan is not found at the CDR3 terminus, so this likely reflects a read error. The rearrangement uses TRBV2 and TRBJ2-7, with 7 bases fitting TRBD1. The J segment lost 3 bases and the V segment lost 6 bases, leaving 11 bases of the junction unmatched. The V gene's germline CDR1 is SNHLY and CDR2 FYNNEI. The CDR3 has 15 residues. This CDR3 is CASSDDRVGNYEQYL. The CDR3 nucleotides read TGTGCCAGCAGCGATGACAGGGTGGGAAACTACGAGCAGTACCTC.

The chain uses TRBV24-1 and TRBJ2-5; the D is unclear. The CDR3 is 15 residues long. Trimming took off 5 bases at V and 2 bases at J, with 14 bases between the two ends. Germline CDR1 KGHDR, CDR2 SFDVKD. The CDR3 is CATSAPHPLQETQYF. The CDR3 bases are TGTGCCACCAGTGCCCCGCATCCCCTTCAAGAGACCCAGTACTTC.

This clonotype was seen once. This sequence joins TRBV7-2 and TRBJ2-3, with D maybe TRBD2 (5 bases). Trimming shortened V by 2 bases and J by 1 base, and 7 bases separated the two germline ends. The CDR3 extends over 14 amino acids. Germline assignment: CDR1 SGHTA and CDR2 FQGNSA. CDR3 in amino acids: CASSLTRGTDTQYF. The CDR3, as DNA: TGTGCCAGCAGCTTAACGCGGGGCACAGATACGCAGTATTTT. Full variable domain (rest looked up from reference TRBV7-2 and TRBJ2-3): GAGVSQSPSNKVTEKGKDVELRCDPISGHTALYWYRQSLGQGLEFLIYFQGNSAPDKSGLPSDRFSAERTGGSVSTLTIQRTQQEDSAVYLCASSLTRGTDTQYFGPGTRLTVL.

The sample holds many counts of this clonotype. The rearrangement uses TRBV3-1 and TRBJ2-7; no clear D. CDR1 and CDR2 (germline): LGHDT, YNNKEL (reference sequence). With 1 base removed from V and 0 bases from J, the gap between germline ends came to 16 bases. The length of the CDR3 is 17 residues. The CDR3 is CASSQVPQVWGSYEQYF. For the CDR3, the DNA is TGTGCCAGCAGCCAAGTGCCGCAGGTGTGGGGCTCCTACGAGCAGTACTTC.

This clonotype has only a few counts. The genes are TRBV28 and TRBJ2-5; 16 bases agree with TRBD2. Per germline, CDR1 MDHEN and CDR2 SYDVKM. V lost 4 bases and J lost 2; bases outside the gene matches: 4. There are 17 residues in the CDR3. The CDR3 DNA sequence: TGTGCCAGCAGTTCGCCGGGACTAGCGGGAGGGCAAGAGACCCAGTACTTC. Its protein product is CASSSPGLAGGQETQYF. The full variable domain, completed using reference TRBV28 and TRBJ2-5, is DVKVTQSSRYLVKRTGEKVFLECVQDMDHENMFWYRQDPGLGLRLIYFSYDVKMKEKGDIPEGYSVSREKKERFSLILESASTNQTSMYLCASSSPGLAGGQETQYFGPGTRLLVL.